The 28 T cell receptor beta chains presented below share a single source sample, sequenced in a study of control samples from healthy donors and cancer patients. Repertoires were generated with immunoSEQ multiplex PCR, while TCRdb's copy carries only in-frame clones and drops some. This table has 130,000 or so clones, roughly 86% appearing once. Sequencing was performed on PBMCs. These receptors all stem from a man aged 45-65 years with head and neck cancer.

The chain is built from TRBV28 and TRBJ2-7; D is ambiguous. CDR3 size: 13 residues. Trimming cost V 6 bases and J 2 bases, with 11 bases left between them. CDR1 and CDR2 (germline): MDHEN, SYDVKM. CDR3 DNA sequence: TGTGCCAGCAGCCCTGGGTCCCCCTACGAGCAGTACTTC. Its protein product is CASSPGSPYEQYF.

A remark on this clone: Other DNA sequences in the sample encode the same CDR3. The chain links TRBV7-2 to TRBJ1-2, with 7 bases fitting TRBD1. The CDR3 runs 18 residues. The V gene's germline CDR1 is SGHTA and CDR2 FQGNSA. V was clipped by 4 bases and J by 2 bases; unmatched bases: 16. The CDR3 nucleotides are TGTGCCAGCAGCTCACTGCGGGGGGGTAGGGGGCCCAACTATGGCTACACCTTC. Residues: CASSSLRGGRGPNYGYTF.

CDR3 DNA: TGTGCCAGCAGCAATCCGGGACAGGGATTCTACGAGCAGTACTTC. This encodes CASSNPGQGFYEQYF. The chain couples TRBV3-1 (or the pseudogene TRBV3-2) to TRBJ2-7; TRBD1 aligns across 9 bases. The length of the CDR3 is 15 residues. V gave up 5 bases and J gave up 3 bases; unmatched junction bases: 8. Looked up from germline, CDR1 is LGHDT and CDR2 is YNNKEL (reference sequence).

This chain connects TRBV19 to TRBJ1-2, with a tentative D call TRBD1 (6 bases). Trimming removed 5 bases from V and 5 bases from J, with 12 bases in between. Looked up from germline, CDR1 is LNHDA and CDR2 is SQIVND (reference sequence). This CDR3 contains 13 residues. The CDR3 loop reads CASSYGGAYGYTF. In DNA, the CDR3 is TGTGCCAGTAGTTATGGGGGCGCATATGGCTACACCTTC.

As DNA, the CDR3 is TGCGCCAGCAGCTTGGTTGTCTCCTACGAGCAGTACTTC. Translation: CASSLVVSYEQYF. The chain joins TRBV5-1 to TRBJ2-7; D is unclear. Germline assignment: CDR1 SGHRS and CDR2 YFSETQ. V was trimmed by 0 bases and J by 0 bases, leaving 4 bases between them. This CDR3 region has 13 residues. The whole variable domain, filled in from reference TRBV5-1 and TRBJ2-7, reads KAGVTQTPRYLIKTRGQQVTLSCSPISGHRSVSWYQQTPGQGLQFLFEYFSETQRNKGNFPGRFSGRQFSNSRSEMNVSTLELGDSALYLCASSLVVSYEQYFGPGTRLTVT.

The V and J genes are TRBV19 and TRBJ1-2; D remains ambiguous. This CDR3 comprises 14 residues. Germline CDR1 is LNHDA and CDR2 is SQIVND (reference sequence). The V end was cut by 3 bases, the J end by 2 bases, with 10 bases between. The CDR3 bases are TGTGCCAGTAGTATTGAGGCCGGGAACTATGGCTACACCTTC. Translation gives CASSIEAGNYGYTF.

This clone was seen only a few times. This chain links TRBV27 with TRBJ1-2, with unresolved D. This CDR3 is built from 14 residues. In germline, CDR1 is MNHEY, CDR2 SMNVEV (reference sequence). With 1 base removed from V and 4 bases from J, the gap between germline ends came to 10 bases. The CDR3 reads CASSLYEGFYGYTF. The CDR3 nucleotides read TGTGCCAGCAGTTTATACGAGGGTTTCTATGGCTACACCTTC.

The chain combines TRBV9 with TRBJ2-1, with D possibly being TRBD2 (6 bases). The CDR3 contains 16 residues. Germline lookup yields CDR1 SGDLS and CDR2 YYNGEE. V dropped 0 bases and J dropped 9 bases, with 19 bases sitting between them. In DNA form, the CDR3 reads TGTGCCAGCAGCGTAGTTGGATTGGGAGGTGGCGGTGAGCAGTTCTTC. Protein: CASSVVGLGGGGEQFF.

The V and J genes are TRBV2 and TRBJ1-1; tentative D call: TRBD1 (6 bases). Germline CDR1 reads SNHLY; CDR2 reads FYNNEI. The CDR3 is 14 residues long. Trimming took off 9 bases at V and 3 bases at J, with 17 bases between the two ends. As DNA, the CDR3 is TGTGCCAGTAGTAACAGGGCAGTGTACACTGAAGCTTTCTTT. It is translated as CASSNRAVYTEAFF. Supplemented by reference TRBV2 and TRBJ1-1, the full variable domain reads EPEVTQTPSHQVTQMGQEVILRCVPISNHLYFYWYRQILGQKVEFLVSFYNNEISEKSEIFDDQFSVERPDGSNFTLKIRSTKLEDSAMYFCASSNRAVYTEAFFGQGTRLTVV.

The V gene is TRBV11-3, the J gene TRBJ2-1; 14 nucleotides agree with TRBD2. CDR3 length: 18 residues. Per germline, CDR1 SGHNT and CDR2 YENEEA. Losses at the gene ends were 4 bases for V and 1 base for J; bases not matched to a gene: 6. CDR3 bases: TGTGCCAGCAGCTCAGGGACTAGCGGGGGCCATTCCTACAATGAGCAGTTCTTC. It yields the protein CASSSGTSGGHSYNEQFF.

The chain is built from TRBV28 and TRBJ2-7, with 10 bases fitting TRBD1. The CDR3 runs 12 residues. The V and J ends lost 2 bases and 9 bases, in that order; junction bases with no gene match: 1. The germline V gene encodes CDR1 MDHEN and CDR2 SYDVKM. CDR3 region: CASSLRTGGQYF. DNA for the CDR3: TGTGCCAGCAGTTTACGGACAGGGGGGCAGTACTTC.

The V call is TRBV14, the J call TRBJ1-1, with D possibly matching TRBD1 (6 bases). The CDR3 runs to 16 residues. Between the trimmed V and J ends, which lost 1 base and 1 base, there was a span of 13 bases. The germline CDR1 and CDR2 sequences are SGHDN and FVKESK. The CDR3 protein is CASSQGIGGANTEAFF. The CDR3 DNA reads as TGTGCCAGCAGCCAAGGGATAGGGGGTGCGAACACTGAAGCTTTCTTT.

This chain links TRBV4-2 with TRBJ2-5, with a possible D match to TRBD2 (5 bases). The CDR3 runs to 17 residues. Trimming stripped 0 bases from V and 5 bases from J, with 19 bases between. Germline values: CDR1 LGHNA, CDR2 YNFKEQ. The CDR3 is CASSQDWARWTGETQYF. The CDR3 DNA sequence: TGTGCCAGCAGCCAAGATTGGGCGAGATGGACGGGGGAGACCCAGTACTTC.

The V and J genes are TRBV5-1 and TRBJ2-1; D gene uncertain. The CDR3 length is 14 residues. Germline CDR1 and CDR2: SGHRS and YFSETQ. The V end lost 3 bases, the J end lost 5 bases, and 12 bases lay between the germline ends. CDR3 loop: CASSSARPHNEQFF. The CDR3 nucleotides are TGCGCCAGCAGCTCCGCGAGGCCCCACAATGAGCAGTTCTTC.

The V call is TRBV5-5, the J call TRBJ2-2, with unresolved D. Trimming removed 6 bases at V and 0 bases at J, with 12 bases between. The V gene's germline CDR1 is SGHKS and CDR2 YYEKEE (reference sequence). This CDR3 is built from 15 residues. CDR3 nucleotide sequence: TGTGCCAGCACCCGAGAGGAAACGAACACCGGGGAGCTGTTTTTT. Protein: CASTREETNTGELFF.

This clone came up a few times. The chain is built from TRBV27 and TRBJ2-2; a possible D gene is TRBD2 (5 bases). Germline CDR1 reads MNHEY; CDR2 reads SMNVEV (reference sequence). Trimming stripped 4 bases from V and 5 bases from J, with 8 bases between. The CDR3 spans 13 residues. The CDR3 spells CASSYGVTGELFF. CDR3 DNA sequence: TGTGCCAGCAGTTACGGGGTGACCGGGGAGCTGTTTTTT.

V usage is TRBV24-1 and J usage is TRBJ1-5, with D possibly being TRBD1 (5 bases). CDR3 length equals 13 residues. Per the germline V gene, CDR1 is KGHDR and CDR2 is SFDVKD. The V gene lost 4 bases and the J gene lost 9 bases, with 12 bases spanning the gap. The CDR3 is CATSEMPGGPQHF. In DNA, the CDR3 is TGTGCCACCAGTGAAATGCCCGGGGGGCCCCAGCATTTT.

This chain connects TRBV16 to TRBJ2-7, with D unclear. The V gene lost 0 bases and the J gene lost 4 bases, with 7 bases spanning the gap. Germline assignment: CDR1 KGHSY and CDR2 FQNENV. This CDR3 is 13 amino acids long. For the CDR3, the DNA is TGTGCCAGCAGCCAATCTTCAAGGTACGAGCAGTACTTC. Translating gives CASSQSSRYEQYF.

The chain recombines TRBV24-1 with TRBJ2-1; D is unclear. Trimming left V 1 base short and J 0 bases short, with 6 bases between. This CDR3 comprises 15 residues. From germline, CDR1 is KGHDR and CDR2 SFDVKD. The CDR3 here is CATSDFVDSYNEQFF. DNA of the CDR3: TGTGCCACCAGTGATTTTGTCGACTCCTACAATGAGCAGTTCTTC.

This chain connects TRBV7-2 to TRBJ2-5; 10 bases are shared with TRBD2. The CDR3 is made up of 15 amino acids. J gave up 4 bases and V 0 bases, and 2 bases lay outside the gene matches. Germline V gene data show CDR1 as SGHTA and CDR2 as FQGNSA. The CDR3 region has the DNA TGTGCCAGCAGCTTAGCCTTAGCGGGAGGAGAGACCCAGTACTTC. It translates to CASSLALAGGETQYF.

This clone was seen just once. The chain joins TRBV7-2 to TRBJ2-3; D remains unclear. This CDR3 contains 14 residues. V was clipped by 4 bases and J by 0 bases, with 8 bases between them. CDR1 and CDR2 (germline): SGHTA, FQGNSA. CDR3 coding DNA: TGTGCCAGCAGCTCGTTCCCTAGCACAGATACGCAGTATTTT. This codes for CASSSFPSTDTQYF.

The chain joins TRBV18 to TRBJ1-1; maybe TRBD1 (6 bases). The CDR3 covers 16 residues. Germline values: CDR1 KGHSH, CDR2 LQKENI. Trimming shortened V by 0 bases and J by 3 bases, and 14 bases separated the two germline ends. CDR3 amino acids: CASSPPGWDKDTEAFF. Here the CDR3 DNA reads TGTGCCAGCTCACCACCAGGTTGGGACAAGGACACTGAAGCTTTCTTT.

The chain couples TRBV24-1 to TRBJ2-7; 9 nucleotides match TRBD1. Looked up from germline, CDR1 is KGHDR and CDR2 is SFDVKD. The junction had 3 bases not matched to a gene; V was cut back by 3 bases and J by 1 base. The CDR3 is made up of 15 amino acids. CDR3 in DNA: TGTGCCACCAGTGATAGACAGGGGGGATCCTACGAGCAGTACTTC. Translating it yields CATSDRQGGSYEQYF.

This clone turned up a few times. The V and J genes are TRBV5-1 and TRBJ1-5; possibly TRBD1 for D (5 bases). The CDR3 contains 13 residues. Germline V lookup: CDR1 SGHRS, CDR2 YFSETQ. Trimming shortened V by 4 bases and J by 8 bases, and 13 bases separated the two germline ends. CDR3 nucleotides: TGCGCCAGCAGCCAGGGACCCGAAGAGCCCCAGCATTTT. Amino acids: CASSQGPEEPQHF. Full variable domain (rest looked up from reference TRBV5-1 and TRBJ1-5): KAGVTQTPRYLIKTRGQQVTLSCSPISGHRSVSWYQQTPGQGLQFLFEYFSETQRNKGNFPGRFSGRQFSNSRSEMNVSTLELGDSALYLCASSQGPEEPQHFGDGTRLSIL.

This chain joins TRBV18 and TRBJ1-2; D unclear. V was pared by 3 bases and J by 8 bases, with 13 bases between. Germline V lookup: CDR1 KGHSH, CDR2 LQKENI. The CDR3 length is 13 residues. The CDR3 DNA reads TGTGCCAGCTCACCTCCAGCGAAACGGGGCTACACCTTC. Translating it yields CASSPPAKRGYTF.

The CDR3 DNA follows: TGTGCCTGGAGAAGGGGCGATACAGGGAGCACTGAAGCTTTCTTT. Translated: CAWRRGDTGSTEAFF. V gene TRBV30 combines with J gene TRBJ1-1; D is possibly TRBD1 (6 bases). V was clipped by 3 bases and J by 4 bases, with 18 bases between them. The CDR3 contains 15 residues. The germline V gene encodes CDR1 GTSNPN and CDR2 SVGIG (reference sequence).

This sequence joins TRBV5-4 and TRBJ2-3; D is unclear. V was pared by 0 bases and J by 2 bases, with 10 bases between. This CDR3 comprises 15 residues. Germline CDR1 SGHNT, CDR2 YYREEE (reference sequence). The CDR3 protein is CASSLEGYYTDTQYF. CDR3 in DNA: TGTGCCAGCAGCTTGGAGGGCTACTACACAGATACGCAGTATTTT.

The chain employs TRBV6-6 and TRBJ2-7; D is possibly TRBD1 (6 bases). CDR1 is MNHNY and CDR2 is SVGAGI in the germline V gene (reference sequence). Trimming took off 5 bases at V and 3 bases at J, with 14 bases between the two ends. This CDR3 region has 14 residues. The CDR3 region has the DNA TGTGCCAGCAGTCCGCTTTACAGGGACTACGAGCAGTACTTC. As protein: CASSPLYRDYEQYF.